One sample yielded the 2 T cell receptor beta chains listed below, sequenced in a study of blood T cell repertoires in COVID-19. The protocol was immunoSEQ multiplex PCR, while the TCRdb copy is restricted to in-frame clones and leaves out a portion. The table records roughly 92,000 clones, over 80% of them present only once. The source material was peripheral blood. The receptors shown here come from an elderly woman with active or convalescent COVID-19.

The chain links TRBV11-3 to TRBJ1-1, with 7 bases fitting TRBD1. Germline CDR1 reads SGHNT; CDR2 reads YENEEA. The V and J ends lost 7 bases and 5 bases, in that order; junction bases with no gene match: 10. CDR3 length: 14 amino acids. CDR3 DNA sequence: TGTGCCAGCACTCACGACAGGGTAAGGACTGAAGCTTTCTTT. This codes for CASTHDRVRTEAFF.

This clone was detected only once. The chain joins TRBV5-6 to TRBJ1-1; D ambiguous. Germline V gene lookup returns CDR1 SGHDT and CDR2 YYEEEE. This CDR3 is built from 15 residues. V lost 0 bases and J 5 bases, leaving 14 bases between the germline ends. The CDR3 sequence: CASSLDRVYWTEAFF. DNA for the CDR3: TGTGCCAGCAGCTTGGATCGGGTTTATTGGACTGAAGCTTTCTTT.